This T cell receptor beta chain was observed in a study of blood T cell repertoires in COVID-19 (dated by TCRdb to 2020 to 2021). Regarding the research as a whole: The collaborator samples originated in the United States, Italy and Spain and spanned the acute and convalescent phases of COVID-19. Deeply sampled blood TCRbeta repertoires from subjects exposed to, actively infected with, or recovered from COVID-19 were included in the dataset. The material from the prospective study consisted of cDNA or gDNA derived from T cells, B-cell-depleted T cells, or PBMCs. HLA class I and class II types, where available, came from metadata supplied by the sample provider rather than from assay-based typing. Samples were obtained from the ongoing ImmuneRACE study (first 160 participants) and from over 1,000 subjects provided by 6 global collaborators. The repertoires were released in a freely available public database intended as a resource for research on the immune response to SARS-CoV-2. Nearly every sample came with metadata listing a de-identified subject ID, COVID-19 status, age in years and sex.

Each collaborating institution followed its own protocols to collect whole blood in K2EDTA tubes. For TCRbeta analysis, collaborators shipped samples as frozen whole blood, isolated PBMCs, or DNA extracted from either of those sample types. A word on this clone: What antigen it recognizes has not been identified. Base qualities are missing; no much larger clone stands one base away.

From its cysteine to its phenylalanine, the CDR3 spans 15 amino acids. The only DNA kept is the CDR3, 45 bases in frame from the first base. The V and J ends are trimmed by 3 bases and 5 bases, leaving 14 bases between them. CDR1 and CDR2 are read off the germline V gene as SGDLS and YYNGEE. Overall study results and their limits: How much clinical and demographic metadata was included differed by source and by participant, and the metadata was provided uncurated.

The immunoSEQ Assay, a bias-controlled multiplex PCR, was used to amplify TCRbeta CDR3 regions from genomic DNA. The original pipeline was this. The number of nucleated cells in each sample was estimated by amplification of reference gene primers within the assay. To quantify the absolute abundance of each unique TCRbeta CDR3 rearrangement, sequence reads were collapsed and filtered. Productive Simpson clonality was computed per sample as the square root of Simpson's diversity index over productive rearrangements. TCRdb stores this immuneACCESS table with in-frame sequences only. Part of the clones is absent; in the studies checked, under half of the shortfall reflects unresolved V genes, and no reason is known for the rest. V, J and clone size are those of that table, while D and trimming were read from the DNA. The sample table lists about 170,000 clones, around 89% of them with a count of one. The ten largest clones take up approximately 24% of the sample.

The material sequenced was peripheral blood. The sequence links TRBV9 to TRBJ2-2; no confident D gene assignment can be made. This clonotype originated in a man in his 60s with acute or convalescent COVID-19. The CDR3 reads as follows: CASSGYSLGTGELFF. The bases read TGTGCCAGCAGCGGTTATAGCCTTGGGACCGGGGAGCTGTTTTTT.